This T cell receptor beta chain was identified in a study of early stage breast cancer tumors. Overall study context: The ER+/PR+/HER2- tumors included eight ductal and a handful of lobular carcinomas. Study-level findings and limits: Commonly generated sequences made up most enriched TCRB sequences shared between patients. Compared with adjacent normal breast, tumors showed about 2.4-fold denser, more clonal T cells.

In the case of this clone: Its antigen remains unknown.

Blood replicates held 0.5 ug DNA, tumor or normal breast roughly 1.5 ug, two each. Repertoires were generated with immunoSEQ multiplex PCR, while TCRdb's copy carries only in-frame clones and drops some. The data show roughly 30,000 clones, with 80% seen just once and approximately 11% held by the top ten. CDR3 length: 15 residues. V was clipped by 0 bases and J by 7 bases; unmatched bases: 5. Germline CDR1 reads KGHSH; CDR2 reads LQKENI. The source of this sequence is a person aged 55-75 years with breast cancer. The J gene is TRBJ2-3, the V gene TRBV18; 9 bases are a match to TRBD2. The sample consisted of blood. The CDR3 DNA reads TGTGCCAGCTCACCACCGGCTAGCGGGATAAATACGCAGTATTTT. This codes for CASSPPASGINTQYF.